Sequencing of this T cell receptor beta chain was carried out in a study of cytomegalovirus exposure and HLA in healthy donors. General observations from the study: More clonal expansion characterized HLA-associated TCR beta chains than equally common others in a later analysis.

PCR amplification relied on 60 Vbeta primers (plus 13 Jbeta primers). The repertoire was sequenced with immunoSEQ multiplex PCR; TCRdb's copy has only in-frame clones and lacks some. The table includes around 150,000 clones, 70% to 85% detected once. Trimming removed 2 bases from V and 1 base from J, with 5 bases in between. Germline values: CDR1 GTSNPN, CDR2 SVGIG (reference sequence). The CDR3 sequence is 13 residues long. As for this clone: Its specificity is unknown.

This receptor was taken from a man between 45 and 60 years old in good health and CMV-seropositive. The J gene is TRBJ2-2, the V gene TRBV30; the D is unclear. Sequenced input: PBMCs. CDR3 residues: CAWSQKNTGELFF. The CDR3 nucleotides read TGTGCCTGGAGTCAGAAGAACACCGGGGAGCTGTTTTTT.